This entry lists 23 T cell receptor beta chains sequenced from one sample in a study (dated by TCRdb to the mid-2010s). Library prep was done by RT-PCR. The sample was run on an Illumina MiSeq. The raw public data were reprocessed by TCRdb itself: fastp quality trimming at Q25, MiXCR clonotype calling, in-frame beta chains only. Rows are combined by CDR3 protein, so each entry shows the most common genes and DNA. In this sample the table shows about 700,000 distinct CDR3 sequences, 12% to 15% of which occur a single time. The ten biggest clones cover around 3.3% of the sample. Source material: memory CD4+ T cells from blood. These receptors came from a female donor in good health, serving as a healthy control.

The chain has TRBV9 and TRBJ2-3; TRBD2 agrees at 10 bases. CDR1 is SGDLS and CDR2 is YYNGEE in the germline V gene. The CDR3 runs 16 residues. V lost 4 bases and J lost 2; bases outside the gene matches: 7. This CDR3 reads CASSPSGSYPTDTQYF. The DNA of the CDR3 is TGTGCCAGCAGCCCTAGCGGGAGCTATCCCACAGATACGCAGTATTTT.

This clonotype was seen a handful of times. This chain connects TRBV15 to TRBJ1-1, with 7 bases lining up with TRBD1. The CDR3 has 12 residues. The germline gives CDR1 LNHNV, CDR2 YYDKDF (reference sequence). V gave up 0 bases and J gave up 11 bases; unmatched junction bases: 3. CDR3 region: CATSRDGQVAFF. The CDR3 DNA is TGTGCCACCAGCAGAGACGGACAGGTGGCTTTCTTT. Full variable domain (remainder filled in from reference TRBV15 and TRBJ1-1): DAMVIQNPRYQVTQFGKPVTLSCSQTLNHNVMYWYQQKSSQAPKLLFHYYDKDFNNEADTPDNFQSRRPNTSFCFLDIRSPGLGDTAMYLCATSRDGQVAFFGQGTRLTVV.

The chain combines TRBV12-3 or TRBV12-4 with TRBJ2-7; 9 bases fit TRBD2. Trimming removed 7 bases from V and 1 base from J; junction bases left unmatched: 5. The CDR3 covers 14 residues. The CDR3 protein is CASTYAGGSYEQYF. The CDR3 DNA reads TGTGCCAGCACCTACGCGGGAGGGTCCTACGAGCAGTACTTC.

This chain joins TRBV29-1 and TRBJ2-3, with D hard to call. This CDR3 region has 14 residues. V was pared by 2 bases and J by 0 bases, with 9 bases between. Germline V gene lookup returns CDR1 SQVTM and CDR2 ANQGSEA. In DNA form, the CDR3 reads TGCAGCGTTGAAAAGGATTTCAGCACAGATACGCAGTATTTT. It translates to CSVEKDFSTDTQYF.

The J gene is TRBJ1-5, the V gene TRBV2; tentatively, D is TRBD1 (5 bases). V lost 4 bases and J lost 9, with 19 bases in between. This CDR3 is built from 15 residues. Germline CDR1 and CDR2: SNHLY and FYNNEI. The CDR3 loop is CASSALGRVGGPQHF. In nucleotides, the CDR3 is TGTGCCAGCAGTGCCCTGGGCAGGGTAGGAGGGCCCCAGCATTTT.

The chain has TRBV4-3 and TRBJ2-3, with 12 bases aligning to TRBD2. With V trimmed by 3 bases and J by 0 bases, 10 bases remained unmatched. This CDR3 has 19 amino acids. Germline V CDR1 and CDR2: LGHNA, YSLEER. The CDR3 reads CASSQTLAGGRSSTDTQYF. CDR3 DNA: TGCGCCAGCAGCCAGACCCTAGCGGGAGGGAGGTCTAGCACAGATACGCAGTATTTT.

This clonotype was seen more than once but under ten times. V usage is TRBV4-3 and J usage is TRBJ2-3; D call uncertain. V was cut by 1 base and J by 6 bases, with 11 bases left in between. Germline-derived CDR1 and CDR2 are LGHNA and YSLEER. The CDR3 contains 14 residues. The CDR3 loop is CASSQGRKLDTQYF. CDR3 nucleotides: TGCGCCAGCAGCCAAGGGCGCAAGCTCGATACGCAGTATTTT.

This clonotype came up a few times. The chain is built from TRBV4-2 and TRBJ1-1; TRBD1 matches at 7 bases. Germline CDR1 reads LGHNA; CDR2 reads YNFKEQ. V shed 0 bases and J 6 bases; nucleotides not matched to a gene: 1. The CDR3 runs to 13 residues. The CDR3: CASSQDRGAEAFF. The CDR3, as DNA: TGTGCCAGCAGCCAAGACAGGGGGGCTGAAGCTTTCTTT.

This clonotype was seen more than once but under ten times. The rearrangement joins TRBV12-3 or TRBV12-4 to TRBJ1-1, with a tentative D call TRBD1 (6 bases). The length of the CDR3 is 16 residues. V lost 4 bases and J lost 6, with 21 bases in between. The CDR3 nucleotides read TGTGCCAGCAGTTGGGGGCCGACCACAGGGAGCTCTGAAGCTTTCTTT. It yields the protein CASSWGPTTGSSEAFF.

V is TRBV20-1 and J is TRBJ2-7, with D hard to call. CDR1 is DFQATT, CDR2 SNEGSKA, per germline (reference sequence). With 0 bases removed from V and 5 bases from J, the gap between germline ends came to 11 bases. The CDR3 covers 13 residues. The CDR3 DNA reads TGCAGTGCTAGAGAATTTAGGGCTGACGAGCAGTACTTC. Translating gives CSAREFRADEQYF.

The chain uses TRBV7-8 and TRBJ1-1; possible D gene TRBD1, 6 bases. Trimming left V 5 bases short and J 3 bases short, with 10 bases between. Germline V gives CDR1 SGHVS, CDR2 FQNEAQ. The CDR3 covers 13 residues. CDR3 DNA: TGTGCCAGCAGCCGACACAGGGACACTGAAGCTTTCTTT. It translates to CASSRHRDTEAFF.

This clonotype occurred a few times. The chain recombines TRBV27 with TRBJ2-5, with 7 bases lining up with TRBD1. J gave up 4 bases and V 5 bases, and 7 bases lay outside the gene matches. This CDR3 contains 14 residues. Germline CDR1 reads MNHEY; CDR2 reads SMNVEV (reference sequence). CDR3 protein: CASSRGQLRETQYF. CDR3 DNA sequence: TGTGCCAGCAGTCGGGGACAGTTGAGAGAGACCCAGTACTTC.

This clonotype occurred a few times. The CDR3: CSAKPVTGGTEAFF. The CDR3 DNA follows: TGCAGTGCTAAACCGGTGACAGGGGGCACTGAAGCTTTCTTT. The chain has TRBV20-1 and TRBJ1-1, with TRBD1 matching 9 bases. CDR1 is DFQATT and CDR2 is SNEGSKA in the germline V gene (reference sequence). V was clipped by 4 bases and J by 4 bases; unmatched bases: 7. The CDR3 runs 14 residues.

V usage is TRBV18 and J usage is TRBJ2-3; no clear D gene. The CDR3 runs 14 residues. V dropped 2 bases and J dropped 0 bases, with 6 bases sitting between them. Germline-derived CDR1 and CDR2 are KGHSH and LQKENI. CDR3 coding DNA: TGTGCCAGCTCACCAGTTAGTAGCACAGATACGCAGTATTTT. It codes for CASSPVSSTDTQYF.

The CDR3 is CSGGRGRDNSPLHF. CDR3 coding DNA: TGCAGCGGGGGTCGGGGGCGCGATAATTCACCCCTCCACTTT. The genes are TRBV20-1 and TRBJ1-6; TRBD1 is a possible D gene (6 bases). Germline lookup yields CDR1 DFQATT and CDR2 SNEGSKA (reference sequence). The CDR3 loop spans 14 amino acids.

This clonotype was counted only a few times. V gene TRBV5-5 combines with J gene TRBJ2-5; 7 nucleotides line up with TRBD1. The length of the CDR3 is 18 residues. Germline V gene lookup returns CDR1 SGHKS and CDR2 YYEKEE (reference sequence). The trim removed 0 bases at V and 1 base at J, leaving 12 bases unmatched. The CDR3 DNA follows: TGTGCCAGCAGCTTGGCTTTCCTCGGGACAGCTTTCCAAGAGACCCAGTACTTC. Protein: CASSLAFLGTAFQETQYF.

This clonotype was recorded a few times. The chain couples TRBV20-1 to TRBJ2-3; 14 bases map to TRBD2. The junction had 14 bases not matched to a gene; V was cut back by 6 bases and J by 3 bases. Germline V CDR1 and CDR2: DFQATT, SNEGSKA (reference sequence). The CDR3 covers 18 residues. CDR3 sequence reads: CSAAPEPTSGRATDTQYF. CDR3 DNA: TGCAGTGCCGCGCCCGAACCGACTAGCGGGAGGGCGACAGATACGCAGTATTTT.

V usage is TRBV15 and J usage is TRBJ2-4; D is ambiguous. Trimming left V 2 bases short and J 5 bases short, with 7 bases between. There are 13 residues in the CDR3. Germline V gene lookup returns CDR1 LNHNV and CDR2 YYDKDF (reference sequence). Here the CDR3 DNA reads TGTGCCACCAGCAGACCAGGCGAAAACATTCAGTACTTC. Its protein product is CATSRPGENIQYF.

This clonotype was observed at least ten times. The chain uses TRBV5-1 and TRBJ2-1; D remains ambiguous. The CDR3 runs to 12 residues. Trimming took 0 bases from V and 7 from J, leaving 5 bases between them. CDR1 and CDR2 from the germline V gene are SGHRS and YFSETQ. CDR3 amino acids: CASSLAQNEQFF. The DNA of the CDR3 is TGCGCCAGCAGCTTGGCCCAAAATGAGCAGTTCTTC. The whole variable domain, filled in from reference TRBV5-1 and TRBJ2-1, reads KAGVTQTPRYLIKTRGQQVTLSCSPISGHRSVSWYQQTPGQGLQFLFEYFSETQRNKGNFPGRFSGRQFSNSRSEMNVSTLELGDSALYLCASSLAQNEQFFGPGTRLTVL.

This sequence joins TRBV28 and TRBJ2-3, with 9 bases fitting TRBD1. The CDR3 extends over 14 amino acids. Per the germline V gene, CDR1 is MDHEN and CDR2 is SYDVKM. J gave up 2 bases and V 8 bases, and 5 bases lay outside the gene matches. The CDR3, as DNA: TGTGCCAGCGGGGGGACAGGGTACACAGATACGCAGTATTTT. This gives the protein CASGGTGYTDTQYF.

The genes are TRBV5-1 and TRBJ2-1; 10 bases align to TRBD2. Germline CDR1 reads SGHRS; CDR2 reads YFSETQ. V lost 4 bases to trimming and J lost 7 bases; unmatched junction nucleotides: 11. CDR3 length: 16 amino acids. The CDR3 reads CASSRGLAQYQNEQFF. DNA for the CDR3: TGCGCCAGCAGCCGGGGACTAGCGCAGTACCAAAATGAGCAGTTCTTC.

This clonotype has at least ten counts. The genes are TRBV6-5 and TRBJ2-1; D uncertain. Trimming removed 2 bases at V and 4 bases at J, with 12 bases between. The CDR3 loop spans 15 amino acids. Germline V lookup: CDR1 MNHEY, CDR2 SVGAGI. CDR3 amino acids: CASSYGYNTYNEQFF. The CDR3 DNA sequence: TGTGCCAGCAGTTACGGATACAATACATACAATGAGCAGTTCTTC.

This clonotype was counted ten times or more. This chain uses TRBV24-1 with TRBJ2-2; D gene ambiguous. The CDR3 is 14 amino acids. V lost 3 bases and J lost 2, with 6 bases in between. Germline loops: CDR1 KGHDR, CDR2 SFDVKD. CDR3 region: CATSDGFNTGELFF. For the CDR3, the DNA is TGTGCCACCAGTGATGGATTCAACACCGGGGAGCTGTTTTTT.